This T cell receptor beta chain was sequenced during a study of blood T cell repertoires in COVID-19. Here immunoSEQ multiplex PCR was the method, and the copy in TCRdb shows in-frame clones only, minus some. The sample gives 90,000 or so clones, around four fifths of which show up once; approximately 10% is in the top ten. Trimming left V 4 bases short and J 4 bases short, with 13 bases between. The CDR3 length is 13 residues. Per the germline V gene, CDR1 is GTSNPN and CDR2 is SVGIG (reference sequence). The TCR originated in a human donor in a cohort sampled during active COVID-19. The sample taken for sequencing was peripheral blood. The chain is built from TRBV30 and TRBJ1-1; D is possibly TRBD1 (5 bases). CDR3 in amino acids: CAWITQGGTEAFF. CDR3 sequence (DNA): TGTGCCTGGATAACGCAGGGAGGCACTGAAGCTTTCTTT.